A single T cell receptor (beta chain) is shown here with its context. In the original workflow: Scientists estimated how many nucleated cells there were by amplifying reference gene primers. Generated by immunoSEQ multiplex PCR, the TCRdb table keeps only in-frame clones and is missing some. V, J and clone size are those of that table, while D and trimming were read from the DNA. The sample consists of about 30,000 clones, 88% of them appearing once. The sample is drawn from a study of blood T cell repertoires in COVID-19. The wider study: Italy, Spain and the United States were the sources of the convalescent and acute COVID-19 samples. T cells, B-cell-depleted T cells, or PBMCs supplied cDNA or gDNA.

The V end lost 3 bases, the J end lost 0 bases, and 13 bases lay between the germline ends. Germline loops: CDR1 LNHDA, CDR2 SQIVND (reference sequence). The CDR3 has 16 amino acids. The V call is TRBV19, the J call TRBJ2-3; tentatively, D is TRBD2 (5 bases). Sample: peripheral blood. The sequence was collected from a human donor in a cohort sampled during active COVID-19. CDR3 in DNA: TGTGCCAGTAGTATGGGAGCGCTTCCTAGCACAGATACGCAGTATTTT. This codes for CASSMGALPSTDTQYF.